This is a list of T cell receptor beta chains from one sample in a study of blood T cell repertoires in COVID-19. The method was immunoSEQ multiplex PCR; TCRdb's version includes in-frame clones alone and lacks a portion of them. This sample has a few hundred thousand clones, with 88% found just once. The sequencing sample was made of PBMCs or T cells enriched from blood (not recorded which). The receptor source for this set is a woman aged 40 to 50 who had recovered from COVID-19. Both conserved end residues are part of each CDR3. The D gene is left open where the match is weak. Clone size is stated in some rows and not others, as once, few, many or a class when expanded.

d_call | j_call | clone_size | v_call | cdr3_nt | cdr3_aa
NA | TRBJ1-1 | NA | TRBV11-2 | TGTGCCAGCAGCTTGGGGGGAAACACTGAAGCTTTCTTT | CASSLGGNTEAFF
TRBD1 | TRBJ2-7 | NA | TRBV6-5 | TGTGCCAGCAGTTACTCGGAGACAGGGACCTACGAGCAGTACTTC | CASSYSETGTYEQYF
NA | TRBJ2-1 | NA | TRBV10-2 | TGCGCCGCTACAGGTCCTACCTACAATGAGCAGTTCTTC | CAATGPTYNEQFF
NA | TRBJ2-4 | NA | TRBV5-1 | TGCGCCAGCAGCTTGGTGCCAGATCTAGCCAAAAACATTCAGTACTTC | CASSLVPDLAKNIQYF
NA | TRBJ2-3 | NA | TRBV4-1 | TGCGCCAGCAGCCAGGGGACATCTGAGGCAGATACGCAGTATTTT | CASSQGTSEADTQYF
NA | TRBJ2-7 | NA | TRBV19 | TGTGCCAGTAGTATAGAGATCCAAACTTCCTACGAGCAGTACTTC | CASSIEIQTSYEQYF
NA | TRBJ2-3 | NA | TRBV10-3 | TGTGCCATCAGTTCCAGACAGACCCTAACAGATACGCAGTATTTT | CAISSRQTLTDTQYF
NA | TRBJ2-5 | once | TRBV5-1 | TGCGCCAGCAGCGGTCCCGGGAACGAAGAGACCCAGTACTTC | CASSGPGNEETQYF
TRBD1 | TRBJ2-7 | NA | TRBV5-4 | TGTGCCAGCAGCCTGACAGGGCAAAACGAGCAGTACTTC | CASSLTGQNEQYF
NA | TRBJ2-3 | NA | TRBV5-5 | TGTGCCAGCAGCTCGCCCCCGCGGACAGACACAGATACGCAGTATTTT | CASSSPPRTDTDTQYF
NA | TRBJ1-1 | NA | TRBV5-1 | TGCGCCAGCAGCTTGGTGGGCGGGGAGACTGAAGCTTTCTTT | CASSLVGGETEAFF
TRBD2 | TRBJ2-1 | NA | TRBV11-3 | TGTGCCAGCAGCCTCAGACTAGCGGGAGGTAGTGAGCAGTTCTTC | CASSLRLAGGSEQFF
TRBD2 | TRBJ2-1 | NA | TRBV5-4 | TGTGCCAGCAGTTCCTCGACTAGCGCCTCCTACAATGAGCAGTTCTTC | CASSSSTSASYNEQFF
NA | TRBJ1-5 | NA | TRBV5-6 | TGTGCCAGCAGCTTGCGGCGGCTCAATCAGCCCCAGCATTTT | CASSLRRLNQPQHF
NA | TRBJ2-6 | few | TRBV5-5 | TGTGCCAGCACCCCCAACTGGGGGGCCAACGTCCTGACTTTC | CASTPNWGANVLTF
NA | TRBJ1-2 | NA | TRBV4-3 | TGCGCCAGCAGCCATGTCGACCCACAGGGCGTCTATGGCTACACCTTC | CASSHVDPQGVYGYTF
TRBD1 | TRBJ1-2 | NA | TRBV29-1 | TGCAGCGTTGGGACAGGGGGATTGGGTGGCTACACCTTC | CSVGTGGLGGYTF
TRBD2 | TRBJ2-5 | NA | TRBV29-1 | TGCAGCGTTGAAGAACTAGCGGGAGGCCGAGAGACGTACTTC | CSVEELAGGRETYF
TRBD1 | TRBJ1-5 | NA | TRBV2 | TGTGCCAGCAGTGCATGGGACAGGGGAGATCAGCCCCAGCATTTT | CASSAWDRGDQPQHF
NA | TRBJ2-1 | NA | TRBV3-1/TRBV3-2 | TGTGCCAGCAGCGCCGGGTGGTACGATGAGCAGTTCTTC | CASSAGWYDEQFF
NA | TRBJ1-2 | NA | TRBV7-2 | TGTGCCAGCAGCTTGAATGTCAGGGGCCCTGGCTACACCTTC | CASSLNVRGPGYTF
NA | TRBJ1-1 | NA | TRBV7-2 | TGTGCCAGCAGCCGCGGGGGGTTCGACACTGAAGCTTTCTTT | CASSRGGFDTEAFF
TRBD2 | TRBJ2-3 | NA | TRBV19 | TGTGCCACCTCGGGACTATTAAGGACAGATACGCAGTATTTT | CATSGLLRTDTQYF
NA | TRBJ1-1 | NA | TRBV5-6 | TGTGCCAGCAGCTTGGCCGACAGACGTTACACTGAAGCTTTCTTT | CASSLADRRYTEAFF
TRBD2 | TRBJ2-6 | once | TRBV6-2/TRBV6-3 | TGTGCCAGCAGTCAGCGGGAGGGTAGCTCTGGGGCCAACGTCCTGACTTTC | CASSQREGSSGANVLTF
TRBD2 | TRBJ2-1 | NA | TRBV2 | TGTGCCAGCACCCGGACAGAGAGGACTAGCGGGATGCAGTTCTTC | CASTRTERTSGMQFF
NA | TRBJ1-3 | NA | TRBV30 | TGTGCCTGGAGTGTCCCCGGGACAACGACTGGAAACACCATATATTTT | CAWSVPGTTTGNTIYF
TRBD1 | TRBJ1-3 | NA | TRBV11-2 | TGTGCCAGCAGCTTGGATGACAGGGGGCCATCTGGAAACACCATATATTTT | CASSLDDRGPSGNTIYF
TRBD2 | TRBJ2-5 | NA | TRBV7-2 | TGTGCCAGCAGCCCGGGGGGCCAAGAGACCCAGTACTTC | CASSPGGQETQYF
NA | TRBJ2-6 | NA | TRBV5-8 | TGTGCCAGCAGCAAGGGAGGAGGCTCTGGGGCCAACGTCCTGACTTTC | CASSKGGGSGANVLTF
NA | TRBJ1-2 | NA | TRBV27 | TGTGCCAGCAGTTTGGGGCAGGGACATAACTATGGCTACACCTTC | CASSLGQGHNYGYTF
TRBD1 | TRBJ1-1 | NA | TRBV5-1 | TGCGCCAGCAGCATAGCAGGGGGTACTGAAGCTTTCTTT | CASSIAGGTEAFF
NA | TRBJ2-7 | NA | TRBV6-2/TRBV6-3 | TGTGCCAGCAGCCAACAGGGTCTCTACGAGCAGTACTTC | CASSQQGLYEQYF
NA | TRBJ2-5 | NA | TRBV7-9 | TGTGCCAGCAGCCCCGGGTACTTC | CASSPGYF
TRBD2 | TRBJ2-5 | NA | TRBV5-1 | TGCGCCAGCAGCGCGGTAGCGGGGAAAGAGACCCAGTACTTC | CASSAVAGKETQYF
NA | TRBJ1-5 | NA | TRBV6-5 | TGTGCCAGCACCCTGGAGAGGGTTCGTAGTCAGCCCCAGCATTTT | CASTLERVRSQPQHF
NA | TRBJ2-1 | NA | TRBV27 | TGTGCCAGCAGTGGGGAGGGCAGGGGAATAGATGAGCAGTTCTTC | CASSGEGRGIDEQFF
TRBD2 | TRBJ2-7 | NA | TRBV27 | TGTGCCAGCAGAGAACGGGGGGACCTGTCCTCCTACGAGCAGTACTTC | CASRERGDLSSYEQYF
TRBD1 | TRBJ2-1 | NA | TRBV11-2 | TGTGCCAGCCCCTTCCCGGACAGGGGTAATGAGCAGTTCTTC | CASPFPDRGNEQFF
TRBD1 | TRBJ2-5 | once | TRBV24-1 | TGTGCCACCAGTGATTTAGACAGGGGGCTTGGGGAGACCCAGTACTTC | CATSDLDRGLGETQYF
TRBD2 | TRBJ2-5 | NA | TRBV3-1/TRBV3-2 | TGTGCCAGCAGCCCGGATTTGGGACTAGCGGGCCAAGAGACCCAGTACTTC | CASSPDLGLAGQETQYF
TRBD2 | TRBJ2-1 | NA | TRBV4-1 | TGCGCCAGCAGCCAACTCCTAGCGGGCAGCTACAATGAGCAGTTCTTC | CASSQLLAGSYNEQFF
TRBD2 | TRBJ2-7 | NA | TRBV5-1 | TGCGCCAGCAGCGGGGGAGGGACGGGGGAGCAGTACTTC | CASSGGGTGEQYF
TRBD1 | TRBJ2-1 | once | TRBV5-4 | TGTGCCAGCGGGGACAGGGGCTACAATGAGCAGTTCTTC | CASGDRGYNEQFF
NA | TRBJ2-7 | NA | TRBV6-2/TRBV6-3 | TGTGCCAGCAGTTACTGGGGCGGACCCTACGAGCAGTACTTC | CASSYWGGPYEQYF
NA | TRBJ2-5 | NA | TRBV18 | TGTGCCAGCTCACCACCGTTAGAGGGGACCCAGTACTTC | CASSPPLEGTQYF
NA | TRBJ2-7 | NA | TRBV6-5 | TGTGCCAGCAGCCATTCGGAGGGCGAGCAGTACTTC | CASSHSEGEQYF
NA | TRBJ2-1 | NA | TRBV14 | TGTGCCAGCAGCCAAGATGCGCGTCACTACGTAAATGAGCAGTTCTTC | CASSQDARHYVNEQFF
NA | TRBJ1-1 | once | TRBV4-3 | TGCGCCAGCAGCCAAGATCAGGGAAATAGGGGGACTGAAGCTTTCTTT | CASSQDQGNRGTEAFF